Each of the 21 T cell receptor beta chains below was sequenced from the same sample in a study of blood T cell repertoires in COVID-19. Sequenced by immunoSEQ multiplex PCR; TCRdb stores in-frame clones only, minus some. The table has a few hundred thousand clones, 85% seen once. Sequencing used peripheral blood. These receptors all come from a woman younger than 30 with acute or convalescent COVID-19.

This sequence joins TRBV27 and TRBJ2-7, with 8 bases that match TRBD1. CDR1 and CDR2 from the germline V gene are MNHEY and SMNVEV (reference sequence). The CDR3 length is 14 residues. The trim removed 3 bases at V and 3 bases at J, leaving 4 bases unmatched. The CDR3 is CASSLTGDHYEQYF. CDR3 DNA: TGTGCCAGCAGTTTGACAGGGGATCACTACGAGCAGTACTTC.

The V call is TRBV5-6, the J call TRBJ1-4; D gene ambiguous. The CDR3 is made up of 15 amino acids. The V end lost 0 bases, the J end lost 7 bases, and 13 bases lay between the germline ends. The V gene's germline CDR1 is SGHDT and CDR2 YYEEEE. The CDR3 protein is CASSLGPLSGEKLFF. The CDR3, as DNA: TGTGCCAGCAGCTTGGGGCCTCTCAGCGGTGAAAAACTGTTTTTT.

The chain has TRBV5-6 and TRBJ1-2, with 11 bases that match TRBD1. There are 15 residues in the CDR3. J gave up 8 bases and V 2 bases, and 8 bases lay outside the gene matches. CDR1 SGHDT and CDR2 YYEEEE come from the germline V gene. CDR3 loop: CASSFSGQGAQGYTF. CDR3 nucleotide sequence: TGTGCCAGCAGCTTTTCCGGACAGGGGGCGCAGGGCTACACCTTC.

The rearrangement uses TRBV19 and TRBJ2-7; 10 bases align to TRBD1. The V and J ends lost 5 bases and 2 bases, in that order; junction bases with no gene match: 6. The CDR3 is 15 amino acids. Germline lookup yields CDR1 LNHDA and CDR2 SQIVND (reference sequence). Written as DNA, the CDR3 is TGTGCCAGTAGTCTACGACAGGGGGCACCCTACGAGCAGTACTTC. This codes for CASSLRQGAPYEQYF.

This clone was picked up a small number of times. The chain carries TRBV19 and TRBJ1-5; D not resolved. Germline V gene lookup returns CDR1 LNHDA and CDR2 SQIVND (reference sequence). The germline V and J ends were trimmed by 3 bases and 0 bases, with 9 bases remaining between them. The CDR3 consists of 15 residues. The CDR3 loop reads CASSITSNSNQPQHF. For the CDR3, the DNA is TGTGCCAGTAGTATTACCAGTAATAGCAATCAGCCCCAGCATTTT.

This clone was seen a single time. V and J are TRBV28 and TRBJ1-6, with TRBD1 as a possible D gene (5 bases). V was trimmed by 3 bases and J by 9 bases, leaving 15 bases between them. This CDR3 has 15 amino acids. Per the germline V gene, CDR1 is MDHEN and CDR2 is SYDVKM. CDR3 nucleotide sequence: TGTGCCAGCAGTTTGGGCGGGGCCAAGGGTTCACCCCTCCACTTT. Protein: CASSLGGAKGSPLHF.

This rearrangement joins TRBV6-5 to TRBJ1-1; no clear D. This CDR3 is built from 15 residues. Between the trimmed V and J ends, which lost 1 base and 1 base, there was a span of 10 bases. The germline V gene encodes CDR1 MNHEY and CDR2 SVGAGI. The chain's CDR3 is CASSYYGRENTEAFF. Written as DNA, the CDR3 is TGTGCCAGCAGTTACTATGGACGGGAGAACACTGAAGCTTTCTTT.

CDR3 bases: TGTGCCAGTAGTATCGGACTAGCGGGAGGCGGGCAAGAGACCCAGTACTTC. Translation gives CASSIGLAGGGQETQYF. The genes are TRBV19 and TRBJ2-5; 14 positions agree with TRBD2. J was trimmed by 2 bases and V by 3 bases; bases with no gene match: 5. The V gene's germline CDR1 is LNHDA and CDR2 SQIVND (reference sequence). This CDR3 contains 17 residues.

The rearrangement joins TRBV28 to TRBJ1-2, with a weak D call TRBD1 (5 bases). The germline V and J ends were trimmed by 8 bases and 7 bases, with 8 bases remaining between them. The germline V gene encodes CDR1 MDHEN and CDR2 SYDVKM. CDR3 length equals 10 residues. The CDR3: CASLGLGYTF. CDR3 DNA: TGTGCCAGCTTGGGGCTTGGCTACACCTTC.

The chain recombines TRBV6-6 with TRBJ2-7, with D possibly TRBD1 on 6 matching bases. V was clipped by 6 bases and J by 1 base, with 13 bases between them. There are 14 residues in the CDR3. Germline loops: CDR1 MNHNY, CDR2 SVGAGI (reference sequence). CDR3 DNA: TGTGCCAGCAGACGACAGGATGATTCCTACGAGCAGTACTTC. This gives the protein CASRRQDDSYEQYF.

The rearrangement uses TRBV28 and TRBJ2-7; D may be TRBD2 (7 bases). CDR3 length: 14 amino acids. Germline CDR1 and CDR2: MDHEN and SYDVKM. The V gene lost 2 bases and the J gene lost 2 bases, with 10 bases spanning the gap. As DNA, the CDR3 is TGTGCCAGCAGTTTAAGGGGGGGTCCCTACGAGCAGTACTTC. This codes for CASSLRGGPYEQYF. Combining the CDR3 with reference TRBV28 and TRBJ2-7 gives the whole variable domain DVKVTQSSRYLVKRTGEKVFLECVQDMDHENMFWYRQDPGLGLRLIYFSYDVKMKEKGDIPEGYSVSREKKERFSLILESASTNQTSMYLCASSLRGGPYEQYFGPGTRLTVT.

This sequence joins TRBV28 and TRBJ2-7; a weak D match, TRBD1 (6 bases). The germline V and J ends were trimmed by 7 bases and 5 bases, with 24 bases remaining between them. The CDR3 is 16 amino acids. Germline V lookup: CDR1 MDHEN, CDR2 SYDVKM. CDR3 loop: CASTPRRTEPADEQYF. DNA for the CDR3: TGTGCCAGCACTCCCAGGAGGACAGAACCGGCAGACGAGCAGTACTTC.

V gene TRBV15 combines with J gene TRBJ1-1, with 7 bases that match TRBD1. CDR3 length: 16 residues. The J segment lost 2 bases and the V segment lost 1 base, leaving 7 bases of the junction unmatched. From germline, CDR1 is LNHNV and CDR2 YYDKDF (reference sequence). CDR3 nucleotides: TGTGCCACCAGCAGAGGCCAACAGGGGACCAACACTGAAGCTTTCTTT. Its protein is CATSRGQQGTNTEAFF.

V gene TRBV6-2 or TRBV6-3 combines with J gene TRBJ1-5, with D maybe TRBD1 (6 bases). Looked up from germline, CDR1 is MNHEY and CDR2 is SVGEGT. Trimming removed 0 bases from V and 0 bases from J, with 18 bases in between. This CDR3 is built from 19 residues. This CDR3 is CASSYSEDSVFYSNQPQHF. CDR3 in DNA: TGTGCCAGCAGTTACTCGGAGGACAGCGTTTTTTATAGCAATCAGCCCCAGCATTTT.

The gene calls are TRBV7-2 and TRBJ1-2; 7 bases align to TRBD1. The CDR3 is 15 residues long. V shed 2 bases and J 4 bases; nucleotides not matched to a gene: 7. Germline CDR1 SGHTA, CDR2 FQGNSA. CDR3 sequence (DNA): TGTGCCAGCAGCTTACCGGGACAGTATACCTATGGCTACACCTTC. Encoded protein: CASSLPGQYTYGYTF.

The chain joins TRBV5-4 to TRBJ2-1; 7 bases fit TRBD2. The V segment lost 2 bases and the J segment 4 bases; nucleotides outside the gene matches: 15. The CDR3 runs 18 residues. The germline CDR1 and CDR2 sequences are SGHNT and YYREEE (reference sequence). The CDR3 is CASSLGPVGLLTYNEQFF. In DNA form, the CDR3 reads TGTGCCAGCAGCTTAGGCCCGGTGGGACTATTGACATACAATGAGCAGTTCTTC.

V gene TRBV6-6 combines with J gene TRBJ2-1; 10 nucleotides line up with TRBD2. The CDR3 is made up of 15 amino acids. With 2 bases clipped from V and 7 bases from J, the junction kept 5 bases outside the gene matches. CDR1 and CDR2 (germline): MNHNY, SVGAGI (reference sequence). DNA of the CDR3: TGTGCCAGCAGTTACGGGCCTAGCGGGAGAAATGAGCAGTTCTTC. The encoded protein is CASSYGPSGRNEQFF.

The chain has TRBV5-6 and TRBJ1-1, with 8 bases identical to TRBD1. V shed 4 bases and J 6 bases; nucleotides not matched to a gene: 8. The CDR3 length is 14 residues. The germline V gene has CDR1 SGHDT and CDR2 YYEEEE. The CDR3 DNA follows: TGTGCCAGCAGCCCGAGGGACAGGAAGGCTGAAGCTTTCTTT. This sequence encodes CASSPRDRKAEAFF.

The rearrangement links TRBV20-1 to TRBJ1-4; D call uncertain. Germline CDR1 DFQATT, CDR2 SNEGSKA (reference sequence). The CDR3 is made up of 14 amino acids. V lost 3 bases, J lost 4 bases, and 12 bases lay in between. CDR3 nucleotides: TGCAGTGCTAGTCCCGACGGGTATAATGAAAAACTGTTTTTT. The encoded protein is CSASPDGYNEKLFF.

This chain links TRBV29-1 with TRBJ1-1; D ambiguous. The CDR3 covers 14 residues. V gave up 4 bases and J gave up 0 bases, with 12 bases separating them. Germline CDR1 and CDR2: SQVTM and ANQGSEA. CDR3 protein: CSVALRSLNTEAFF. CDR3 DNA sequence: TGCAGCGTTGCGTTGAGGAGCCTGAACACTGAAGCTTTCTTT.

This chain uses TRBV6-4 with TRBJ2-3; TRBD2 aligns across 9 bases. Germline V gives CDR1 MRHNA, CDR2 SNTAGT. Trimming removed 0 bases from V and 4 bases from J; junction bases left unmatched: 5. The CDR3 covers 16 residues. CDR3 nucleotide sequence: TGTGCCAGCAGTGACTCGGGTAGCGGGAGCCCAGATACGCAGTATTTT. This encodes CASSDSGSGSPDTQYF.